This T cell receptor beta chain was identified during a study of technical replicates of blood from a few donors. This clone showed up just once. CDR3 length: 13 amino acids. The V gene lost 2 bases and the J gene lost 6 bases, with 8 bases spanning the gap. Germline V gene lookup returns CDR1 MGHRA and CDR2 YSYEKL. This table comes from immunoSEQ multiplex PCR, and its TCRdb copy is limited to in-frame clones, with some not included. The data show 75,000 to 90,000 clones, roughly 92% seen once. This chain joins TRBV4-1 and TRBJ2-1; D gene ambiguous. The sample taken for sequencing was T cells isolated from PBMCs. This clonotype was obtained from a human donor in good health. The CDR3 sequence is CASSQPSLNEQFF. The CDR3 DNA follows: TGCGCCAGCAGCCAACCGTCCCTCAATGAGCAGTTCTTC.